This T cell receptor beta chain was obtained from a study of T cells expressing NK-cell markers. About the study: From sorted CD3+CD56+NKG2C+, CD3+CD56+NKG2C- and CD3+CD56-NKG2C+ T cells came the TCR beta repertoires. One of the eight sequenced donors was seronegative, whereas the other seven were HCMV-seropositive.

General study results and limits: Six donors had dominant NKG2C+ clonotypes that comprised about 1.0-7.0% of their CD8+ T cells.

Germline CDR1 and CDR2: MNHEY and SVGEGT. The CDR3 covers 14 residues. Regarding this clonotype: As yet, its antigen is unknown.

For TCR beta, cDNA was produced by 5'RACE template switching with UMIs. From the 5' RACE reads, TCRdb lists one entry per CDR3 protein and no DNA. The sample's table shows around 100,000 distinct CDR3 sequences. The receptor's source is a woman aged 18-70 years in good health. The chain employs TRBV6-2 or TRBV6-3 and TRBJ2-7; the D gene TCRdb calls, TRBD1, cannot be checked with no DNA. The sample was blood T cells: a sorted CD56 or NKG2C T cell subset, CD4+ or CD8+ T cells, or bulk PBMC T cells (not recorded which). CDR3 in amino acids: CASSAFGASYEQYF.